A selection of T cell receptor beta chains follows, all from one sample in a study of blood T cells in healthy people across ages. Using its own MiXCR run on the 5' RACE reads, TCRdb lists one record per CDR3 protein. This table has 650,000 to 1,000,000 distinct CDR3 sequences, roughly 34% appearing once. The sequencing sample was made of blood. Receptors were obtained from a man aged 18 to 30 in good health. The CDR3 runs from the conserved cysteine through the conserved F or W. Each record gives: J gene, D gene, V gene, clone size, CDR3 DNA, CDR3 protein. A D gene is named only where the DNA matches it firmly. Rows give clone size only sometimes, using once, few, many, or a class for an expanded clone.

TRBJ2-1	TRBD2	TRBV20-1	few	TGCAGTGCTAGCTTGACTAGCGGGGGGAACTACAATGAGCAGTTCTTC	CSASLTSGGNYNEQFF
TRBJ1-1	TRBD1	TRBV20-1	few	TGCAGTGCTCTAGGACAGGGGATTTTTGCTGAAGCTTTCTTT	CSALGQGIFAEAFF
TRBJ1-2	TRBD1	TRBV10-3	many	TGTGCCATCAGTCCCGGGACAGACTCCTATGGCTACACCTTC	CAISPGTDSYGYTF
TRBJ1-1	TRBD1	TRBV12-3/TRBV12-4	few	TGTGCCAGCAGCCGCCGCGGGACAGGGCTCGTGAACACTGAAGCTTTCTTT	CASSRRGTGLVNTEAFF
TRBJ2-5	TRBD1	TRBV10-3	.	TGTGCCAGCCACCGGGACAGGGCCGATGAGCAGTACTTC	CASHRDRADEQYF
TRBJ2-7	TRBD1	TRBV4-2	many	TGTGCCAGCAGCCATACGTCCGACAGGGGAGCCTACGAGCAGTACTTC	CASSHTSDRGAYEQYF
TRBJ1-2	.	TRBV14	many	TGTGCCAGCAGCCAGAGAGATAACTATGGCTACACCTTC	CASSQRDNYGYTF
TRBJ2-1	TRBD1	TRBV12-3/TRBV12-4	.	TGTGCCAGCACCCTGGACAGGGAGGAGGTCAATGAGCAGTTCTTC	CASTLDREEVNEQFF
TRBJ2-5	TRBD1	TRBV9	few	TGTGCCAGCGGCCTTGGGACAGGGGAAGAGACCCAGTACTTC	CASGLGTGEETQYF
TRBJ2-7	.	TRBV20-1	.	TGCAGTGCTGCGACGGTCTCTTACGAGCAGTACTTC	CSAATVSYEQYF
TRBJ2-5	TRBD2	TRBV4-2	.	TGTGCCAGCAGCCAAAAGACTAGCGGGGGAGATGTCGAGACCCAGTACTTC	CASSQKTSGGDVETQYF
TRBJ2-7	TRBD2	TRBV6-5	.	TGTGCCAGCAGTAAGGGGACTAGGGGACCCTACGAGCAGTACTTC	CASSKGTRGPYEQYF
TRBJ2-3	TRBD1	TRBV6-6	.	TGTGCCAGCAGTTACTCGACAGGGCTCACAGATACGCAGTATTTT	CASSYSTGLTDTQYF
TRBJ1-2	.	TRBV11-2	few	TGTGCCAGCAGCCTCCTCCAGGGATATAACTATGGCTACACCTTC	CASSLLQGYNYGYTF
TRBJ2-3	.	TRBV12-3/TRBV12-4	many	TGTGCCAGCAGTTTAAGGGGTTATACGCAGTATTTT	CASSLRGYTQYF
TRBJ1-1	.	TRBV4-1	many	TGCGCCAGCAGCCGAATTTGGGGTGTAGACACTGAAGCTTTCTTT	CASSRIWGVDTEAFF
TRBJ2-1	TRBD2	TRBV4-1	few	TGCGCCAGCAGCCTAGGCCTAGCGGGGGTCAACAATGAGCAGTTCTTC	CASSLGLAGVNNEQFF
TRBJ1-2	.	TRBV5-1	.	TGCGCCAGCAGCTTGGAAGCAGTTAGCTATGGCTACACCTTC	CASSLEAVSYGYTF
TRBJ2-7	.	TRBV29-1	.	TGCAGCGTAACGGATAGGACCCAAACCCCCTACGAGCAGTACTTC	CSVTDRTQTPYEQYF
TRBJ2-3	TRBD2	TRBV20-1	.	TGCAGTGCTCTAAAAGGGAGCGGGGGCAACACAGATACGCAGTATTTT	CSALKGSGGNTDTQYF
TRBJ1-6	.	TRBV6-6	.	TGTGCCAGCAGTTACTCCGGGGCCAGCTCCTATAATTCACCCCTCCACTTT	CASSYSGASSYNSPLHF
TRBJ2-3	.	TRBV29-1	few	TGCAGCGTTGATTATCCCCCAGGTTGCCTAGATACGCAGTATTTT	CSVDYPPGCLDTQYF
TRBJ2-7	TRBD2	TRBV12-3/TRBV12-4	.	TGTGCCAGCAGTTTCGGGACTAGCGACTACGAGCAGTACTTC	CASSFGTSDYEQYF
TRBJ1-6	.	TRBV7-2	few	TGTGCCAGCACGGCGGCGTATAATTCACCCCTCCACTTT	CASTAAYNSPLHF
TRBJ2-5	.	TRBV2	.	TGTGCCGGCAACCGCGGGTCAGGGTCCAAAGAGACCCAGTACTTC	CAGNRGSGSKETQYF
TRBJ2-3	.	TRBV6-4	many	TGTGCCAGCAGTGAGGGGACTAGCACAGATACGCAGTATTTT	CASSEGTSTDTQYF
TRBJ1-2	TRBD1	TRBV5-5	many	TGTGCCAGCACTCTAGGGGGCAGCTATGGCTACACCTTC	CASTLGGSYGYTF
TRBJ2-1	TRBD2	TRBV20-1	.	TGCAGTGGCCAGCTGCTGACTAGCAGGAATGAGCAGTTCTTC	CSGQLLTSRNEQFF
TRBJ2-1	TRBD2	TRBV5-1	many	TGCGCCAGCAGCTCCCGACTAGCGGGGGTGGCGAATGAGCAGTTCTTC	CASSSRLAGVANEQFF
TRBJ2-3	TRBD1	TRBV5-1	.	TGCGCCAGCAGCTTGGACAGGGGGGACTCAGATACGCAGTATTTT	CASSLDRGDSDTQYF
TRBJ2-7	.	TRBV12-3/TRBV12-4	many	TGTGCCAGCAGTTTAGAGGGGGGCGCGAATCACGAGCAGTACTTC	CASSLEGGANHEQYF
TRBJ2-1	.	TRBV7-2	.	TGTGCCAGCAGCCGCGCTGGACTATTGAATGAGCAGTTCTTC	CASSRAGLLNEQFF
TRBJ2-1	.	TRBV20-1	.	TGCAGTGCTAGGTCAGGTAACCACACTGAGCAGTTCTTC	CSARSGNHTEQFF
TRBJ1-2	.	TRBV6-2/TRBV6-3	few	TGTGCCAGCAGTTACGAGTTTGGCTACACCTTC	CASSYEFGYTF
TRBJ2-1	TRBD2	TRBV4-1	few	TGCGCCAGCAGACCGGGACTAGGCGACAATGAGCAGTTCTTC	CASRPGLGDNEQFF
TRBJ2-3	TRBD2	TRBV6-2/TRBV6-3	.	TGTGCCAGCGGTAGCGGGGAAACAGATACGCAGTATTTT	CASGSGETDTQYF
TRBJ2-7	TRBD1	TRBV4-1	.	TGCGCCAGCAGCCAAGAGTCTCGGACAGGGAAAGACGAGCAGTACTTC	CASSQESRTGKDEQYF
TRBJ1-5	.	TRBV18	few	TGTGCCAGCTCACCGACGGCAGCGGCCCAGCATTTT	CASSPTAAAQHF
TRBJ2-3	TRBD2	TRBV7-9	.	TGTGCCAGCAGCTTACTGGCTAGCGGGGGCGCAGATACGCAGTATTTT	CASSLLASGGADTQYF
TRBJ2-1	.	TRBV6-2/TRBV6-3	.	TGTGCCAGCGTGGGACCCGAACACGGTGAGCAGTTCTTC	CASVGPEHGEQFF
TRBJ1-2	TRBD1	TRBV4-2	.	TGTGCCAGCAGCCAAGATCCAGGGGGCAGTCTCATTACTTTCTATGGCTACACCTTC	CASSQDPGGSLITFYGYTF
TRBJ1-4	.	TRBV18	.	TGTGCCAGCTCACCCTCACAGAATAATGAAAAACTGTTTTTT	CASSPSQNNEKLFF
TRBJ2-7	.	TRBV20-1	once	TGCAGTGCTAGAGTCCTGCAGGGCGCATACGAGCAGTACTTC	CSARVLQGAYEQYF
TRBJ1-4	.	TRBV6-5	.	TGTGCCAGCGGACGGGGACCCGTTAATGAAAAACTGTTTTTT	CASGRGPVNEKLFF
TRBJ1-1	.	TRBV27	many	TGTGCCAGCAGCCTCGGGGATTACACTGAAGCTTTCTTT	CASSLGDYTEAFF
TRBJ1-2	.	TRBV5-6	few	TGTGCCAGCAGCGAGGGCAGGCTCTATGGCTACACCTTC	CASSEGRLYGYTF
TRBJ2-7	TRBD1	TRBV6-6	many	TGTGCCAGCAGTTACGGGACAGGGGACGAGCAGTACTTC	CASSYGTGDEQYF
TRBJ1-5	.	TRBV4-2	few	TGTGCCAGCAGCTCCCAATGGGATAGCAATCAGCCCCAGCATTTT	CASSSQWDSNQPQHF
TRBJ2-3	.	TRBV21-1	once	TGTGCCAGCAGCAAAGTTCCCGGGACTAGCGGTAACACAGATACGCAGTATTTT	CASSKVPGTSGNTDTQYF
TRBJ2-3	.	TRBV9	many	TGTGCCAGCAGCGAGAGGGAACGAGATACGCAGTATTTT	CASSERERDTQYF
TRBJ1-6	.	TRBV25-1	.	TGTGCCTGCAAAGGTAGCTCCTATAATTCACCCCTCCACTTT	CACKGSSYNSPLHF
TRBJ1-6	.	TRBV2	.	TGTGCCAGCAGTGAGGGTGTTGGTTCACCCCTCCACTTT	CASSEGVGSPLHF
TRBJ2-3	TRBD1	TRBV5-1	few	TGCGCCAGCAGCTCACAGGGGCGGGCAGGGGGAGATACGCAGTATTTT	CASSSQGRAGGDTQYF
TRBJ2-1	TRBD2	TRBV7-9	.	TGTGCCAGCAGTGGGACTAGCGGGGCCAATCCCAATGGGCAGTTCTTC	CASSGTSGANPNGQFF
TRBJ2-5	.	TRBV6-6	few	TGTGCCAGCAGTTACTCAAACCAAGAGACCCAGTACTTC	CASSYSNQETQYF
TRBJ1-5	.	TRBV5-6	.	TGTGCCAGCAGCTCCCGGGCTGGCGGTTTTGAGCCCCAGCATTTT	CASSSRAGGFEPQHF